The 11 T cell receptor beta chains in this list originate from one sample, sequenced in a study of cytomegalovirus exposure and HLA in healthy donors. The data were produced by immunoSEQ multiplex PCR, yet TCRdb's version contains in-frame clones alone and is incomplete. The sample includes about 56,000 clones, just over 90% of them seen just once. Sample: PBMCs. These receptors were taken from a young woman in good health and CMV-seropositive.

This rearrangement joins TRBV7-9 to TRBJ2-1; D is undetermined. CDR1 is SEHNR and CDR2 is FQNEAQ in the germline V gene (reference sequence). The CDR3 sequence is 12 residues long. Trimming pared 5 bases from V and 9 bases from J, leaving 11 bases between. The CDR3: CASSVTRSEQFF. CDR3 in DNA: TGTGCCAGCAGCGTAACCAGAAGTGAGCAGTTCTTC.

The CDR3 region is CASSYNIYGYTF. The CDR3 DNA sequence: TGTGCCAGCAGTTACAACATCTATGGCTACACCTTC. The J gene is TRBJ1-2, the V gene TRBV6-5; D unclear. Germline assignment: CDR1 MNHEY and CDR2 SVGAGI. V was shortened by 2 bases and J by 4 bases, with 5 bases between the two germline ends. This CDR3 is built from 12 residues.

The chain couples TRBV10-3 to TRBJ2-1, with 11 bases that match TRBD2. With 4 bases clipped from V and 3 bases from J, the junction kept 5 bases outside the gene matches. The CDR3 consists of 16 residues. Germline loops: CDR1 ENHRY, CDR2 SYGVKD. CDR3 nucleotide sequence: TGTGCCATCAGTGCCACTAGCGGGGGCAACTACAATGAGCAGTTCTTC. Encoded protein: CAISATSGGNYNEQFF.

This chain connects TRBV9 to TRBJ2-3; TRBD1 aligns across 9 bases. The junction had 15 bases not matched to a gene; V was cut back by 4 bases and J by 6 bases. Germline V gives CDR1 SGDLS, CDR2 YYNGEE. The CDR3 consists of 17 residues. CDR3 in amino acids: CASSPRNPGTGKDTQYF. The CDR3 DNA is TGTGCCAGCAGCCCAAGGAACCCCGGGACAGGGAAGGATACGCAGTATTTT.

The chain uses TRBV15 and TRBJ1-1; the match to TRBD1 covers 11 bases. This CDR3 region has 13 residues. V was clipped by 5 bases and J by 6 bases; unmatched bases: 2. Per the germline V gene, CDR1 is LNHNV and CDR2 is YYDKDF (reference sequence). CDR3 protein: CATSVDRGPEAFF. The CDR3 coding sequence is TGTGCCACCAGCGTGGACAGGGGGCCTGAAGCTTTCTTT.

The chain has TRBV4-3 and TRBJ2-5; 8 positions match TRBD1. V was clipped by 1 base and J by 4 bases; unmatched bases: 5. The length of the CDR3 is 15 residues. Germline CDR1 and CDR2: LGHNA and YSLEER. The CDR3 DNA sequence: TGCGCCAGCAGCCAAGCCGGGACAGGTGTAGAGACCCAGTACTTC. Protein product: CASSQAGTGVETQYF.

The chain joins TRBV4-3 to TRBJ2-1, with D possibly matching TRBD2 (7 bases). Germline CDR1 is LGHNA and CDR2 is YSLEER. This CDR3 has 16 residues. Trimming took off 0 bases at V and 1 base at J, with 10 bases between the two ends. CDR3 coding DNA: TGCGCCAGCAGCCAAGATAGGGGGGGTTCCTACAATGAGCAGTTCTTC. Its translation is CASSQDRGGSYNEQFF.

V and J are TRBV29-1 and TRBJ2-1; TRBD2 agrees at 11 bases. Germline CDR1 and CDR2: SQVTM and ANQGSEA. With 3 bases clipped from V and 4 bases from J, the junction kept 8 bases outside the gene matches. The length of the CDR3 is 16 residues. CDR3 sequence: CSVEGTSGGVYNEQFF. CDR3 sequence (DNA): TGCAGCGTTGAGGGCACTAGCGGGGGAGTTTACAATGAGCAGTTCTTC.

This chain joins TRBV11-2 and TRBJ1-1; D ambiguous. The V gene lost 6 bases and the J gene lost 7 bases, with 12 bases spanning the gap. This CDR3 has 12 amino acids. Germline V gene sequence: CDR1 SGHAT, CDR2 FQNNGV. CDR3 residues: CASSFRDIEAFF. The CDR3 bases are TGTGCCAGCAGTTTCCGGGATATTGAAGCTTTCTTT.

This rearrangement joins TRBV27 to TRBJ2-1; no clear D. Between the trimmed V and J ends, which lost 2 bases and 0 bases, there was a span of 14 bases. CDR1 is MNHEY, CDR2 SMNVEV, per germline (reference sequence). The CDR3 has 17 residues. The chain's CDR3 is CASSLEAATSSYNEQFF. In DNA, the CDR3 is TGTGCCAGCAGTTTAGAGGCTGCCACGAGCTCCTACAATGAGCAGTTCTTC.

This chain connects TRBV11-2 to TRBJ2-2, with 13 bases fitting TRBD2. Germline V gives CDR1 SGHAT, CDR2 FQNNGV. Losses at the gene ends were 4 bases for V and 4 bases for J; bases not matched to a gene: 3. The CDR3 runs to 16 residues. The CDR3 bases are TGTGCCAGCAGCTATACTAGCGGGGGGGCCACCGGGGAGCTGTTTTTT. Translating it yields CASSYTSGGATGELFF.